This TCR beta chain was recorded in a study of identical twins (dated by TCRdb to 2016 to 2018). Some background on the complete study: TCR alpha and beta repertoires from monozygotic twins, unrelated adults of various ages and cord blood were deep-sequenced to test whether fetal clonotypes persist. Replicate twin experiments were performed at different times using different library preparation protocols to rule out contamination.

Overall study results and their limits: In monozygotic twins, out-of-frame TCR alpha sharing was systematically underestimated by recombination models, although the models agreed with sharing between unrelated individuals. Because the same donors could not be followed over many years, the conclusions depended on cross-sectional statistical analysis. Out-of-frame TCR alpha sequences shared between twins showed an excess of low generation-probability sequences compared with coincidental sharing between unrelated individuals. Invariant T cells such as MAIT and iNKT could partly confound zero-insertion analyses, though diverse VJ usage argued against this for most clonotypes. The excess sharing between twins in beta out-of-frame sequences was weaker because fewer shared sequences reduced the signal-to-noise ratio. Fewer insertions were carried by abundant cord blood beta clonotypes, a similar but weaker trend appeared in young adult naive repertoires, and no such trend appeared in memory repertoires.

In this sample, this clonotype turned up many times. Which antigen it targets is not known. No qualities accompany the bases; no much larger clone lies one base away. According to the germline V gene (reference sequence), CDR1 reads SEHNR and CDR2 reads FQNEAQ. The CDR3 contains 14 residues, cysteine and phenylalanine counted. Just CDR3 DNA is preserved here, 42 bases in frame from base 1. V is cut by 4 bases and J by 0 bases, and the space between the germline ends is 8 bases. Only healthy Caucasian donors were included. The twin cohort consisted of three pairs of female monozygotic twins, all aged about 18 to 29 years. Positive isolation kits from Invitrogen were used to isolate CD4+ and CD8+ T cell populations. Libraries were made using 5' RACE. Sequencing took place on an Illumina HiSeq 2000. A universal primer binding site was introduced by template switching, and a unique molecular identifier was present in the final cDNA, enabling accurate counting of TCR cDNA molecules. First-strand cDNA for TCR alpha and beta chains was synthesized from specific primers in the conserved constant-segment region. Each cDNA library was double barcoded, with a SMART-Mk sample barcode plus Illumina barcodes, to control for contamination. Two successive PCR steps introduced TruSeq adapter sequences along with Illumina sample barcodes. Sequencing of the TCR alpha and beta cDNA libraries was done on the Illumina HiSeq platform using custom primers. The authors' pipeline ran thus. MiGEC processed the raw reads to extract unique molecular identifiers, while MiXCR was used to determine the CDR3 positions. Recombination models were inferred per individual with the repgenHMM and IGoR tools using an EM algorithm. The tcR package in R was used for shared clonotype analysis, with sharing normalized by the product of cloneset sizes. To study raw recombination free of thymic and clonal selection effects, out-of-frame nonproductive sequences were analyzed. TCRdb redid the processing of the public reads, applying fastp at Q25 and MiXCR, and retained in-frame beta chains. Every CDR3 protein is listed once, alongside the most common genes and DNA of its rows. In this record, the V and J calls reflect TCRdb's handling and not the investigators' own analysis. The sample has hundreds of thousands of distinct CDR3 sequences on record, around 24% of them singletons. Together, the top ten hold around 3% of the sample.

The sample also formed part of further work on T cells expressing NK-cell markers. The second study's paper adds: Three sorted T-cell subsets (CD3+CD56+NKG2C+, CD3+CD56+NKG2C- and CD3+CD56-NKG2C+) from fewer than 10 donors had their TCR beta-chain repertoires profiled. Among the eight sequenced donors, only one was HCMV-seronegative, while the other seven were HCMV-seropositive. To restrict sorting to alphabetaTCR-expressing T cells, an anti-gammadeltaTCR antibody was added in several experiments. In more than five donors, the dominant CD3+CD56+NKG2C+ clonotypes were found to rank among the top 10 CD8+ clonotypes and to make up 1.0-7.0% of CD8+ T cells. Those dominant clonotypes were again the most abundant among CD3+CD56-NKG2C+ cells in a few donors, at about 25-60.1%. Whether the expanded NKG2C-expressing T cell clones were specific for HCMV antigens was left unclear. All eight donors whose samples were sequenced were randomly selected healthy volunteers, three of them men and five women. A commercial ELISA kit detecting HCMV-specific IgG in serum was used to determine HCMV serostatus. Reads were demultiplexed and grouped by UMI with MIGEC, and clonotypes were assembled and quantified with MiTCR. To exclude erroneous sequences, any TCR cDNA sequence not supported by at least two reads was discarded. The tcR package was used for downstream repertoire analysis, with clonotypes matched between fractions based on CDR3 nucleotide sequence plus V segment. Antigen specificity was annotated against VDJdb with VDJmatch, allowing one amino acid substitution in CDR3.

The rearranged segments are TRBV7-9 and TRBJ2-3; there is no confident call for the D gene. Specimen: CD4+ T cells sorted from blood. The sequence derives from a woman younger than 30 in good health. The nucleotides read TGTGCCAGCAGCTCAAGAGCGAGCACAGATACGCAGTATTTT. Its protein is CASSSRASTDTQYF.